This T cell receptor beta chain emerged from a study of blood T cells in healthy people across ages. For the second PCR, which ran for about 6 to 12 cycles, a sample-barcoded 5' primer and a J-beta primer mix were used. Each CDR3 protein gets one entry after TCRdb re-called the 5' RACE reads with MiXCR. The sample holds under 700,000 distinct CDR3 sequences, nearly 25% seen once. This clonotype was seen a few times. In germline, CDR1 is MNHEY, CDR2 SVGEGT. The CDR3 spans 14 residues. V gave up 6 bases and J gave up 0 bases, with 9 bases separating them. This sample also belongs to another study, concerning T cells of mothers and their children.

This sequence joins TRBV6-2 or TRBV6-3 and TRBJ2-1, with unresolved D. This clonotype was sampled from a boy aged 5-17 years in good health. Input material: blood. CDR3 coding DNA: TGTGCCAGCAGGACCCTTAGCTCCTACAATGAGCAGTTCTTC. Its translation is CASRTLSSYNEQFF.